This TCR beta chain was sequenced for a study of vaccination and CD4 T cells after COVID-19. Study-level background: Post-COVID draws followed diagnosis by a median around 100 days (range 35 to 161).

Regarding this clonotype: Antigen specificity is unknown.

Researchers used the Oncomine TCR Beta short-read assay to sequence DNA from cultured CD4+ T cells. MiXCR was run by TCRdb on the PCR reads, yielding one entry per CDR3 protein. Of some 10,000 distinct CDR3 sequences listed, roughly 60% were seen once; the top ten hold approximately 35%. Germline V gene data show CDR1 as SGHKS and CDR2 as YYEKEE (reference sequence). V was pared by 4 bases and J by 5 bases, with 6 bases of the junction left unmatched. CDR3 length: 15 amino acids. Treatment in this sample: roughly ten-day PBMC culture with coronavirus spike peptide pools or control peptides (ViraFEST assay). T cells were expanded with peptide pools, and expanded clonotypes were identified by TCR sequencing. The authors cultured approximately 2.1 million PBMCs per well with around 10 IU/ml IL-2 and around 9.2 ug/ml peptide pools.

The chain couples TRBV5-5 to TRBJ2-5; the match to TRBD2 covers 12 bases. The receptor comes from a human donor who had recovered from COVID-19. The sample was CD4+ T cells from blood, cultured in vitro. The CDR3 loop reads CASSRLAGDGETQYF. The CDR3 region has the DNA TGTGCCAGCAGCCGACTAGCGGGAGACGGGGAGACCCAGTACTTC.